A selection of T cell receptor beta chains follows, all from one sample in a study of T cell repertoires in cytomegalovirus infection. These TCRs' antigens remain unknown. One entry per CDR3 protein, called by TCRdb with MiXCR from the reads. The sample contains about 890,000 distinct CDR3 sequences, more than 25% of which appear only once. This specimen consisted of cultured CD8+ T cells from PBMCs, obtained from culture after CMV antigen stimulation. The receptors come from a human donor in good health (CMV status not recorded). Some clones in this sample may be carry-over from other donors' samples. The CDR3 runs from the conserved cysteine through the conserved F or W. D genes are given only for firm matches. Not every row has a clone size; where given, it reads once, few, many or a size class.

J	V	size	D	DNA	CDR3
TRBJ1-5	TRBV7-2	many	-	TGTGCCAGCAGCTCGGAAGGGCTCAATCAGCCCCAGCATTTT	CASSSEGLNQPQHF
TRBJ2-1	TRBV19	few	TRBD2	TGTGCCAGTAGTATAGGGCCCCCAGCGGGGGATTACAATGAGCAGTTCTTC	CASSIGPPAGDYNEQFF
TRBJ2-7	TRBV7-6	-	-	TGTGCCAGCAGCTTAGCGGAGGACAACTCCTACGAGCAGTACTTC	CASSLAEDNSYEQYF
TRBJ1-5	TRBV7-8	many	-	TGTGCCAGCAGCTTAACCCATGATCGGACATTTCAGCCCCAGCATTTT	CASSLTHDRTFQPQHF
TRBJ2-5	TRBV6-5	-	-	TGTGCCAGCAGTGCGGCCCCCCAGAGGGTTGAGGGGACCCAGTACTTC	CASSAAPQRVEGTQYF
TRBJ1-1	TRBV6-2/TRBV6-3	few	-	TGTGCCAGCAGTTACTCGAATTTTGAAGCTTTCTTT	CASSYSNFEAFF
TRBJ1-6	TRBV7-2	many	-	TGTGCCAGCAGCTTATACGACAGGCCTACGACTAATTCACCCCTCCACTTT	CASSLYDRPTTNSPLHF
TRBJ2-5	TRBV7-2	few	TRBD2	TGTGCCAGCAGCTTAGGGCGGACTAGCGGGGGATCAGAGACCCAGTACTTC	CASSLGRTSGGSETQYF
TRBJ2-1	TRBV28	-	TRBD1	TGTGTCAGCCTTAAACAGGGGAATGAGCAGTTCTTC	CVSLKQGNEQFF
TRBJ1-2	TRBV19	-	-	TGTGCCAGTAGTATCCCGACACGAAAGTATGGCTACACCTTC	CASSIPTRKYGYTF
TRBJ2-1	TRBV10-3	few	TRBD2	TGTGCCATCAGCTCTCTTATAGCGGGGGGGCGTGATGAGCAGTTCTTC	CAISSLIAGGRDEQFF
TRBJ1-2	TRBV7-8	-	-	TGTGCCAGCAGCTTGAGTCTGGGAGCGAACTATGGCTACACCTTC	CASSLSLGANYGYTF
TRBJ1-1	TRBV12-3/TRBV12-4	-	-	TGTGTCAGCAGTATACTAGAGCTACCTGAAGCTTTCTTT	CVSSILELPEAFF
TRBJ2-5	TRBV7-9	few	TRBD1	TGTGCCAGCAGCCCTGGGACAGGGGATGAGACCCAGTACTTC	CASSPGTGDETQYF
TRBJ2-2	TRBV7-2	many	-	TGTGCCAGCAGCATGCCCCAGGTGGGGGTAAACGGGGAGCTGTTTTTT	CASSMPQVGVNGELFF
TRBJ1-2	TRBV19	once	TRBD1	TGTGCCACTCGCCTCTGGGGACAGAGGCACTTATATGGCTACACCTTC	CATRLWGQRHLYGYTF
TRBJ2-6	TRBV12-3/TRBV12-4	-	TRBD1	TGTGCCAGCAGTTCCACAGGGGCTGGGGCCAACGTCCTGACTTTC	CASSSTGAGANVLTF
TRBJ2-2	TRBV20-1	-	-	TGCAGTGCTAGAAGACGGGGCCGGAACACCGGGGAGCTGTTTTTT	CSARRRGRNTGELFF
TRBJ2-1	TRBV19	few	-	TGTGCCAGTACCCCTGGGGGCCCCGACTACAATGAGCAGTTCTTC	CASTPGGPDYNEQFF
TRBJ1-1	TRBV7-6	many	-	TGTGCCACCTTCGGGGGAGGGGCGAGGGGCACTGAAGCTTTCTTT	CATFGGGARGTEAFF
TRBJ2-7	TRBV25-1	few	-	TGTGCCAGCAGTTACCCGGGACCTAACGAGCAGTACTTC	CASSYPGPNEQYF
TRBJ2-4	TRBV13	once	-	TGTGCCAGCAGCCCCGGCTTGAGGATTGGAAACATTCAGTACTTC	CASSPGLRIGNIQYF
TRBJ2-3	TRBV4-1	few	TRBD1	TGCGCCAGCAGCCAAGCCGAGACAGGGGTAGATACGCAGTATTTT	CASSQAETGVDTQYF
TRBJ1-1	TRBV28	few	-	TGTGCCAGCGGGGGCCTGGGGGCGCCTCTATCAGCTTTCTTT	CASGGLGAPLSAFF
TRBJ1-1	TRBV5-1	-	TRBD1	TGCGCCAGCAGCCCTACGGGACAGCTCAACACTGAAGCTTTCTTT	CASSPTGQLNTEAFF
TRBJ2-7	TRBV19	-	-	TGTGCCAGTAGTCCTGGGGTGAACCCCTACGAGCAGTACTTC	CASSPGVNPYEQYF
TRBJ2-1	TRBV12-3/TRBV12-4	-	-	TGTGCCAGCAACACATGGGGTAGGACCCATGAGCAGTTCTTC	CASNTWGRTHEQFF
TRBJ1-2	TRBV20-1	-	TRBD1	TGCAGTGCTCCTAGAGGGACAGTAAACTATGGCTACACCTTC	CSAPRGTVNYGYTF
TRBJ1-1	TRBV2	-	-	TGTGCCAGCAGTGGAATAGGGCAGAGAAAGACTGAAGCTTTCTTT	CASSGIGQRKTEAFF
TRBJ2-1	TRBV6-5	-	TRBD2	TGTGCCAGCAGTTATGGCCCTAGCGGGACCTCCTACAATGAGCAGTTCTTC	CASSYGPSGTSYNEQFF
TRBJ2-1	TRBV7-6	-	-	TGTGCTAGCAGCCCCGACACTCTCTATTACAATGAGCAGTTCTTC	CASSPDTLYYNEQFF
TRBJ1-1	TRBV7-2	many	-	TGTGCCAGCAGCTTAGTTCGGGCAGGGCCGAACACTGAAGCTTTCTTT	CASSLVRAGPNTEAFF
TRBJ2-1	TRBV10-2	-	TRBD2	TGCGCCAGCAACATTGGGGGGGAGGTCAATGAGCAGTTCTTC	CASNIGGEVNEQFF
TRBJ2-7	TRBV7-9	-	-	TGTGCCAGCAGCGGCCGGGACACTTCCTACGAGCAGTACTTC	CASSGRDTSYEQYF
TRBJ1-6	TRBV7-9	-	-	TGTGCCAGCAGCTCCACAAGGGACGGAGGATATCTCTATAATTCACCCCTCCACTTT	CASSSTRDGGYLYNSPLHF
TRBJ2-2	TRBV7-3	once	-	TGTGCCAGCAGCTTGGGGACCCAGAACACCGGGGAGCTGTTTTTT	CASSLGTQNTGELFF
TRBJ1-4	TRBV6-1	-	-	TGTGCCAGCAGTTGGGGGGGAGAGCAGGACGAAAAACTGTTTTTT	CASSWGGEQDEKLFF
TRBJ2-1	TRBV4-1	-	TRBD1	TGCGCCAGCAGCCAAGAACGGACAGGGTACAATGAGCAGTTCTTC	CASSQERTGYNEQFF
TRBJ1-5	TRBV6-5	few	TRBD1	TGTGCCAGCAGAATCTCTGGACAGGGAAATCAGCCCCAGCATTTT	CASRISGQGNQPQHF
TRBJ1-1	TRBV7-8	many	TRBD1	TGTGCCAGCAGCTTAGCTACAGGGGTTCGGACTGAAGCTTTCTTT	CASSLATGVRTEAFF
TRBJ2-3	TRBV7-9	few	-	TGTGCCAGCAGCTTTACCCCAGATACGCAGTATTTT	CASSFTPDTQYF
TRBJ2-3	TRBV7-9	many	-	TGTGCCAGCAGCTTAGGCGGGGGCCAACTCACAGATACGCAGTATTTT	CASSLGGGQLTDTQYF
TRBJ1-3	TRBV28	-	-	TGTGCCAGCAGCCCATCCTTACGGATCTCTGGAAACACCATATATTTT	CASSPSLRISGNTIYF
TRBJ2-5	TRBV7-9	-	TRBD2	TGTGCCAGCAGCCCGAGGCATGAGCGGGATGGGGAGACCCAGTACTTC	CASSPRHERDGETQYF
TRBJ2-3	TRBV4-2	few	TRBD1	TGTGCCAGCAGCCAAGAGCCGGACAGGGGGTTTGGAGATACGCAGTATTTT	CASSQEPDRGFGDTQYF
TRBJ1-1	TRBV7-6	few	-	TGTGCCAGCAGCCCTGGGGTGGGAAGGAGCACTGAAGCTTTCTTT	CASSPGVGRSTEAFF
TRBJ1-2	TRBV7-2	many	-	TGTGCCAGCAGCCCACCTTGGTCCAGACAGTCCTATGGCTACACCTTC	CASSPPWSRQSYGYTF
TRBJ1-2	TRBV25-1	many	-	TGTGCCAGCAGTGAAAAAGGGAGGGGTGGAAACTATGGCTACACCTTC	CASSEKGRGGNYGYTF
TRBJ1-1	TRBV12-3/TRBV12-4	-	TRBD1	TGTGCCAGCAGTTTAAAAGGGGGCCCTGAAGCTTTCTTT	CASSLKGGPEAFF